The 14 T cell receptor beta chains presented below share a single source sample, sequenced in a study of vaccination and CD4 T cells after COVID-19. Regarding treatment: approximately 9-day PBMC culture with coronavirus spike peptide pools or control peptides (ViraFEST assay). Cultured CD4+ T cells had their DNA profiled by the Oncomine TCR Beta short-read assay. TCRdb analysed the PCR reads with MiXCR anew, one entry per CDR3 protein. Seen here are about 9,600 distinct CDR3 sequences, 45% observed once, and the top ten hold 12%. These receptors' antigens are unknown. The specimen sequenced was CD4+ T cells from blood, cultured in vitro. These receptors were collected from a human donor who had recovered from COVID-19.

The chain carries TRBV30 and TRBJ1-5; D gene ambiguous. V shed 0 bases and J shed 0 bases, with 6 bases lying between them. Germline V lookup: CDR1 GTSNPN, CDR2 SVGIG (reference sequence). The CDR3 is 14 amino acids. The CDR3 region is CAWSVVGSNQPQHF. In DNA form, the CDR3 reads TGTGCCTGGAGTGTAGTGGGTAGCAATCAGCCCCAGCATTTT.

V is TRBV24-1 and J is TRBJ2-5; possible D gene TRBD1, 5 bases. V was trimmed by 3 bases and J by 6 bases, leaving 13 bases between them. The CDR3 loop spans 14 amino acids. Germline CDR1 KGHDR, CDR2 SFDVKD. CDR3 protein: CATSDPQGVQTQYF. In DNA, the CDR3 is TGTGCCACCAGTGATCCCCAGGGTGTTCAGACCCAGTACTTC.

This clonotype was seen a few times. V gene TRBV6-1 combines with J gene TRBJ2-5; TRBD2 matches 8 bases. The J segment lost 5 bases and the V segment lost 8 bases, leaving 25 bases of the junction unmatched. CDR1 MNHNS and CDR2 SASEGT come from the germline V gene. The CDR3 is made up of 19 amino acids. The DNA of the CDR3 is TGTGCCAGCCGGGCACTGTATTTTAGCGGGACACACTTAAGGGAGACCCAGTACTTC. Translated, it gives CASRALYFSGTHLRETQYF.

This clonotype has just a few counts. This sequence joins TRBV6-1 and TRBJ1-5, with 7 bases that match TRBD1. The CDR3 sequence is 15 residues long. Germline assignment: CDR1 MNHNS and CDR2 SASEGT. V lost 5 bases, J lost 10 bases, and 14 bases stayed unmatched. CDR3 bases: TGTGCCAGCAGTACCGGGGAACCGGGACAGACTCCCCAGCATTTT. It yields the protein CASSTGEPGQTPQHF.

The rearrangement uses TRBV30 and TRBJ1-2; 8 nucleotides align to TRBD1. V trimming: 3 bases; J trimming: 5 bases; junction bases outside the gene matches: 5. The CDR3 spans 13 residues. In germline, CDR1 is GTSNPN, CDR2 SVGIG (reference sequence). The CDR3 here is CAWSADRGYGYTF. The CDR3, as DNA: TGTGCCTGGAGCGCCGACAGGGGATATGGCTACACCTTC. Variable domain in full (rest from reference TRBV30 and TRBJ1-2): SQTIHQWPATLVQPVGSPLSLECTVEGTSNPNLYWYRQAAGRGLQLLFYSVGIGQISSEVPQNLSASRPQDRQFILSSKKLLLSDSGFYLCAWSADRGYGYTFGSGTRLTVV.

This clonotype qualifies as medium-sized. The chain carries TRBV7-2 and TRBJ2-1; 12 bases are shared with TRBD2. Germline V lookup: CDR1 SGHTA, CDR2 FQGNSA. CDR3 length: 17 residues. J gave up 6 bases and V 3 bases, and 9 bases lay outside the gene matches. This CDR3 reads CASSFYVRTSGANEQFF. CDR3 nucleotides: TGTGCCAGCAGCTTCTACGTCCGGACTAGCGGGGCCAATGAGCAGTTCTTC.

This clonotype was seen more than once but under ten times. In DNA, the CDR3 is TGTGCCTGGGCCCAGTACAGGGTGAAGTATGGCTACACCTTC. Translating it yields CAWAQYRVKYGYTF. The chain combines TRBV30 with TRBJ1-2; a possible D gene is TRBD1 (6 bases). The CDR3 is 14 amino acids. CDR1 is GTSNPN and CDR2 is SVGIG in the germline V gene (reference sequence). V lost 5 bases and J lost 5, with 18 bases in between.

This clonotype was seen a few times. This chain connects TRBV20-1 to TRBJ1-5; D not certain. V was cut by 4 bases and J by 10 bases, with 14 bases left in between. CDR3 length: 12 amino acids. Germline CDR1 is DFQATT and CDR2 is SNEGSKA (reference sequence). The CDR3 coding sequence is TGCAGTGCTATCGATGGATCACCCCCCCAGCATTTT. Protein product: CSAIDGSPPQHF.

This clonotype was seen more than once but under ten times. The V and J genes are TRBV7-2 and TRBJ1-1, with unresolved D. CDR1 and CDR2 (germline): SGHTA, FQGNSA. The V end lost 0 bases, the J end lost 3 bases, and 11 bases lay between the germline ends. The CDR3 covers 15 residues. The CDR3 region is CASSLAYRGYTEAFF. The CDR3 DNA reads as TGTGCCAGCAGCTTAGCTTACCGAGGGTACACTGAAGCTTTCTTT.

The genes are TRBV20-1 and TRBJ1-5; TRBD1 agrees at 9 bases. CDR1 DFQATT and CDR2 SNEGSKA come from the germline V gene (reference sequence). This CDR3 has 14 amino acids. Trimming took 3 bases from V and 4 from J; bases not matched to a gene: 4. CDR3 loop: CSASEGTGNQPQHF. The CDR3 DNA reads TGCAGTGCTAGTGAAGGGACAGGGAATCAGCCCCAGCATTTT.

The chain links TRBV19 to TRBJ1-3, with unresolved D. Germline values: CDR1 LNHDA, CDR2 SQIVND (reference sequence). V was trimmed by 4 bases and J by 6 bases, leaving 16 bases between them. The CDR3 spans 15 residues. CDR3 sequence: CASSTATGVINTIYF. CDR3 bases: TGTGCCAGTAGTACAGCCACGGGCGTGATAAACACCATATATTTT.

V gene TRBV2 combines with J gene TRBJ1-1; tentative D call: TRBD1 (5 bases). V was cut by 8 bases and J by 0 bases, with 7 bases left in between. Germline V gene data show CDR1 as SNHLY and CDR2 as FYNNEI. CDR3 length: 12 residues. The CDR3 protein is CASGQLNTEAFF. DNA of the CDR3: TGTGCCAGCGGACAACTGAACACTGAAGCTTTCTTT. The entire variable domain, with the rest obtained from reference TRBV2 and TRBJ1-1, is as follows: EPEVTQTPSHQVTQMGQEVILRCVPISNHLYFYWYRQILGQKVEFLVSFYNNEISEKSEIFDDQFSVERPDGSNFTLKIRSTKLEDSAMYFCASGQLNTEAFFGQGTRLTVV.

The chain carries TRBV7-2 and TRBJ1-2; TRBD1 is a possible D gene (5 bases). V was trimmed by 5 bases and J by 2 bases, leaving 18 bases between them. Germline CDR1 and CDR2: SGHTA and FQGNSA. This CDR3 comprises 16 residues. CDR3 amino acids: CASSQVPGGVNYGYTF. Here the CDR3 DNA reads TGTGCCAGCAGCCAAGTCCCGGGGGGGGTGAACTATGGCTACACCTTC.

The chain uses TRBV5-8 and TRBJ2-7; TRBD1 might be the D (6 bases). CDR3 length: 14 amino acids. Trimming cost V 0 bases and J 4 bases, with 11 bases left between them. Germline V gene lookup returns CDR1 SGHTS and CDR2 YDEGEE. The CDR3 sequence is CASSLGTVFYEQYF. CDR3 bases: TGTGCCAGCAGCTTGGGGACAGTTTTTTACGAGCAGTACTTC. Variable domain in full (rest from reference TRBV5-8 and TRBJ2-7): EAGVTQSPTHLIKTRGQQATLRCSPISGHTSVYWYQQALGLGLQFLLWYDEGEERNRGNFPPRFSGRQFPNYSSELNVNALELEDSALYLCASSLGTVFYEQYFGPGTRLTVT.